Each of the 7 T cell receptor beta chains below was sequenced from the same sample in a study of identifying expanded T cells in peripheral blood. Clones were sequenced by immunoSEQ multiplex PCR, and TCRdb holds only the in-frame ones, with some missing. Of about 84,000 clones listed, around 86% are singletons. Sequencing used blood. Every receptor here comes from a person aged 18 to 70 in good health.

This chain joins TRBV11-3 and TRBJ2-5, with D unclear. V lost 1 base and J lost 9, with 18 bases in between. There are 15 residues in the CDR3. In germline, CDR1 is SGHNT, CDR2 YENEEA. CDR3 residues: CASSLGLTTSRPQYF. In DNA form, the CDR3 reads TGTGCCAGCAGCTTAGGCCTGACCACGTCGCGTCCCCAGTACTTC.

The chain is built from TRBV5-1 and TRBJ2-5, with unresolved D. The CDR3 spans 15 residues. Trimming removed 4 bases at V and 3 bases at J, with 16 bases between. Germline CDR1 SGHRS, CDR2 YFSETQ. The CDR3 DNA reads as TGCGCCAGCAGCCCCTTGACCGATACGAAAGAGACCCAGTACTTC. Residues: CASSPLTDTKETQYF.

The DNA for the CDR3 is TGTGCCAGCAGCTTGTTGGGGACAGGGGGAAACACCATATATTTT. Its translation is CASSLLGTGGNTIYF. This rearrangement joins TRBV5-4 to TRBJ1-3, with TRBD1 identical over 9 bases. CDR1 SGHNT and CDR2 YYREEE come from the germline V gene (reference sequence). Trimming took 1 base from V and 4 from J; bases not matched to a gene: 3. The CDR3 runs to 15 residues.

The V and J genes are TRBV30 and TRBJ2-7, with D maybe TRBD2 (6 bases). The CDR3 is 14 amino acids. With 2 bases removed from V and 2 bases from J, the gap between germline ends came to 13 bases. Germline values: CDR1 GTSNPN, CDR2 SVGIG (reference sequence). Here the CDR3 reads CAWSLARGAYEQYF. In DNA form, the CDR3 reads TGTGCCTGGAGTCTTGCGCGCGGGGCCTACGAGCAGTACTTC.

The chain carries TRBV9 and TRBJ1-2, with D uncertain. Germline V gene sequence: CDR1 SGDLS, CDR2 YYNGEE. Trimming left V 6 bases short and J 6 bases short, with 15 bases between. This CDR3 is 13 amino acids long. CDR3 loop: CASNTYKADGYTF. For the CDR3, the DNA is TGTGCCAGCAACACGTACAAGGCCGATGGCTACACCTTC.

The rearrangement links TRBV19 to TRBJ1-1, with D possibly matching TRBD1 (6 bases). Germline CDR1 is LNHDA and CDR2 is SQIVND (reference sequence). V was clipped by 4 bases and J by 0 bases, with 12 bases between them. The CDR3 totals 15 residues. CDR3 sequence (DNA): TGTGCCAGTAGTACAAGACAGGCCATGAACACTGAAGCTTTCTTT. Translation: CASSTRQAMNTEAFF.

The rearrangement joins TRBV2 to TRBJ1-1; D is uncertain. Germline V gene sequence: CDR1 SNHLY, CDR2 FYNNEI. The CDR3 extends over 14 amino acids. Trimming stripped 8 bases from V and 4 bases from J, with 17 bases between. CDR3 DNA sequence: TGTGCCAGCCCTACCCTACCGGTTGGCACTGAAGCTTTCTTT. This sequence encodes CASPTLPVGTEAFF.